The 28 T cell receptor beta chains given below trace back to one sample, sequenced in a study of blood T cell repertoires in COVID-19. TCRdb keeps only in-frame clones here, not all; method: immunoSEQ multiplex PCR. There are around 400,000 clones in the sample; about 87% occur only once, and over 2% lies in the top ten. Sequenced: peripheral blood. These receptors were taken from a woman aged 60 to 75 with COVID-19, enrolled during active disease.

The rearrangement joins TRBV7-8 to TRBJ1-2, with no clear D. The CDR3 is 12 amino acids. Per germline, CDR1 SGHVS and CDR2 FQNEAQ. Trimming pared 6 bases from V and 2 bases from J, leaving 7 bases between. Written as DNA, the CDR3 is TGTGCCAGCAGTCAAACAAACTATGGCTACACCTTC. Its protein is CASSQTNYGYTF.

This chain joins TRBV7-2 and TRBJ1-2, with TRBD1 identical over 10 bases. The germline gives CDR1 SGHTA, CDR2 FQGNSA. The CDR3 loop spans 15 amino acids. Losses at the gene ends were 5 bases for V and 4 bases for J; bases not matched to a gene: 7. The CDR3 region has the DNA TGTGCCAGCAGCGCCGACAGGGGGCTGATCTATGGCTACACCTTC. This encodes CASSADRGLIYGYTF. Together with reference TRBV7-2 and TRBJ1-2, the CDR3 gives the full variable domain: GAGVSQSPSNKVTEKGKDVELRCDPISGHTALYWYRQSLGQGLEFLIYFQGNSAPDKSGLPSDRFSAERTGGSVSTLTIQRTQQEDSAVYLCASSADRGLIYGYTFGSGTRLTVV.

The rearrangement uses TRBV9 and TRBJ1-1; D uncertain. The CDR3 contains 13 residues. V lost 4 bases and J 4 bases, leaving 11 bases between the germline ends. Germline loops: CDR1 SGDLS, CDR2 YYNGEE. The CDR3 nucleotides read TGTGCCAGCAGCCAAATAAGCGGCACTGAAGCTTTCTTT. Translating gives CASSQISGTEAFF.

This clone showed up just once. This chain joins TRBV18 and TRBJ1-1; 8 bases are shared with TRBD1. The CDR3 has 14 residues. V was pared by 4 bases and J by 3 bases, with 4 bases of the junction left unmatched. The germline V gene has CDR1 KGHSH and CDR2 LQKENI. CDR3 sequence (DNA): TGTGCCAGCTCACGGACAGGGATACACACTGAAGCTTTCTTT. This sequence encodes CASSRTGIHTEAFF. Variable domain in full (rest from reference TRBV18 and TRBJ1-1): NAGVMQNPRHLVRRRGQEARLRCSPMKGHSHVYWYRQLPEEGLKFMVYLQKENIIDESGMPKERFSAEFPKEGPSILRIQQVVRGDSAAYFCASSRTGIHTEAFFGQGTRLTVV.

This clone has more than one count but fewer than ten. The chain combines TRBV5-1 with TRBJ2-5; D is ambiguous. This CDR3 contains 12 residues. The germline gives CDR1 SGHRS, CDR2 YFSETQ. Trimming stripped 4 bases from V and 2 bases from J, with 6 bases between. CDR3 loop: CASSGPQETQYF. Here the CDR3 DNA reads TGCGCCAGCAGCGGCCCACAAGAGACCCAGTACTTC.

The chain joins TRBV9 to TRBJ2-2; 11 bases align to TRBD2. The CDR3 extends over 19 amino acids. After removal of 3 bases from V and 5 bases from J, the junction contained 15 bases not matched to a gene. Germline V gene data show CDR1 as SGDLS and CDR2 as YYNGEE. CDR3 sequence: CASSARRIAGGPRTGELFF. DNA for the CDR3: TGTGCCAGCAGCGCCCGGCGGATAGCGGGGGGGCCGCGAACCGGGGAGCTGTTTTTT. The whole variable domain, remainder taken from reference TRBV9 and TRBJ2-2, is DSGVTQTPKHLITATGQRVTLRCSPRSGDLSVYWYQQSLDQGLQFLIQYYNGEERAKGNILERFSAQQFPDLHSELNLSSLELGDSALYFCASSARRIAGGPRTGELFFGEGSRLTVL.

The chain employs TRBV28 and TRBJ2-7; D may be TRBD1 (5 bases). This CDR3 is built from 15 residues. CDR1 MDHEN and CDR2 SYDVKM come from the germline V gene. The ends were cut back, 5 bases at V and 3 bases at J, with 17 bases in the middle. The CDR3 sequence is CASSPTRRGLYEQYF. The CDR3 region has the DNA TGTGCCAGCAGTCCCACTCGTAGGGGCCTCTACGAGCAGTACTTC.

J is TRBJ2-2 and V is TRBV5-1; D possibly corresponds to TRBD2 (5 bases). CDR1 is SGHRS, CDR2 YFSETQ, per germline. V lost 2 bases to trimming and J lost 2 bases, with 13 bases between them. The CDR3 length is 16 residues. Written as DNA, the CDR3 is TGCGCCAGCAGCTTCTTGGCGGGCTCAAACACCGGGGAGCTGTTTTTT. The encoded protein is CASSFLAGSNTGELFF.

This chain links TRBV5-1 with TRBJ2-7; weak D call: TRBD1 (5 bases). This CDR3 region has 14 residues. Trimming shortened V by 3 bases and J by 2 bases, and 12 bases separated the two germline ends. Per germline, CDR1 SGHRS and CDR2 YFSETQ. CDR3 residues: CASSSVDSTYEQYF. CDR3 nucleotide sequence: TGCGCCAGCAGCTCCGTCGACAGCACCTACGAGCAGTACTTC.

This sequence joins TRBV2 and TRBJ2-7; 7 bases are a match to TRBD1. The CDR3 loop spans 14 amino acids. The V gene's germline CDR1 is SNHLY and CDR2 FYNNEI. Trimming took 4 bases from V and 3 from J; bases not matched to a gene: 6. Here the CDR3 reads CASSAGPGGYEQYF. The CDR3 DNA follows: TGTGCCAGCAGTGCAGGGCCAGGGGGCTACGAGCAGTACTTC. The full variable domain, with the rest looked up from reference TRBV2 and TRBJ2-7, is EPEVTQTPSHQVTQMGQEVILRCVPISNHLYFYWYRQILGQKVEFLVSFYNNEISEKSEIFDDQFSVERPDGSNFTLKIRSTKLEDSAMYFCASSAGPGGYEQYFGPGTRLTVT.

The V call is TRBV5-6, the J call TRBJ2-3, with D perhaps TRBD2 (5 bases). This CDR3 comprises 16 residues. The V and J ends lost 0 bases and 0 bases respectively, with 11 bases between them. Germline loops: CDR1 SGHDT, CDR2 YYEEEE. CDR3 bases: TGTGCCAGCAGCTTGGTGCTAGCCACTAGCACAGATACGCAGTATTTT. The encoded protein is CASSLVLATSTDTQYF.

The chain has TRBV7-8 and TRBJ1-2; D ambiguous. CDR3 length equals 13 residues. Trimming took 5 bases from V and 3 from J, leaving 10 bases between them. The germline CDR1 and CDR2 sequences are SGHVS and FQNEAQ. The CDR3 protein is CASSLVSDYGYTF. Here the CDR3 DNA reads TGTGCCAGCAGCCTTGTGTCGGACTATGGCTACACCTTC.

The chain links TRBV6-6 to TRBJ1-3; 8 bases line up with TRBD1. CDR3 size: 15 residues. The junction had 8 bases not matched to a gene; V was cut back by 8 bases and J by 2 bases. CDR1 and CDR2 from the germline V gene are MNHNY and SVGAGI (reference sequence). CDR3 amino acids: CASVRDRSAGNTIYF. The CDR3, as DNA: TGTGCCAGCGTCCGGGACAGGTCCGCTGGAAACACCATATATTTT.

The chain is built from TRBV3-1 (or the pseudogene TRBV3-2) and TRBJ2-7, with D hard to call. Germline CDR1 LGHDT, CDR2 YNNKEL (reference sequence). The V end lost 0 bases, the J end lost 5 bases, and 8 bases lay between the germline ends. The CDR3 sequence is 13 residues long. The CDR3 is CASSQDSRNEQYF. The CDR3 DNA reads TGTGCCAGCAGCCAAGATTCGAGAAACGAGCAGTACTTC.

The chain has TRBV10-3 and TRBJ1-1, with D possibly matching TRBD1 (6 bases). The length of the CDR3 is 13 residues. Germline CDR1 and CDR2: ENHRY and SYGVKD. V lost 9 bases, J lost 4 bases, and 15 bases lay in between. The CDR3 region is CAINTGFGTEAFF. CDR3 coding DNA: TGTGCCATAAATACAGGGTTCGGCACTGAAGCTTTCTTT.

This rearrangement joins TRBV27 to TRBJ1-6; the D is unclear. The germline V gene has CDR1 MNHEY and CDR2 SMNVEV (reference sequence). Trimming removed 2 bases from V and 0 bases from J, with 11 bases in between. CDR3 length: 17 residues. The CDR3 DNA sequence: TGTGCCAGCAGTTTAATGGGCAGAAGCTCCTATAATTCACCCCTCCACTTT. Its translation: CASSLMGRSSYNSPLHF.

The V gene is TRBV13, the J gene TRBJ2-2; D ambiguous. CDR3 length: 15 amino acids. Per the germline V gene, CDR1 is PRHDT and CDR2 is FYEKMQ (reference sequence). The V end lost 0 bases, the J end lost 1 base, and 6 bases lay between the germline ends. The CDR3 loop reads CASSLGAGNTGELFF. CDR3 DNA sequence: TGTGCCAGCAGCTTAGGCGCCGGGAACACCGGGGAGCTGTTTTTT.

The genes are TRBV5-4 and TRBJ1-2, with D perhaps matching TRBD1 (5 bases). This CDR3 spans 15 amino acids. V was shortened by 4 bases and J by 1 base, with 14 bases between the two germline ends. Germline CDR1 is SGHNT and CDR2 is YYREEE (reference sequence). Here the CDR3 DNA reads TGTGCCAGCAGCAGCGGGGCAGGGTATAACTATGGCTACACCTTC. It is translated as CASSSGAGYNYGYTF.

V is TRBV2 and J is TRBJ2-7; D remains unclear. From germline, CDR1 is SNHLY and CDR2 FYNNEI. The CDR3 consists of 14 residues. With 5 bases removed from V and 2 bases from J, the gap between germline ends came to 13 bases. This CDR3 reads CASSSLDTPYEQYF. The CDR3 nucleotides are TGTGCCAGCAGTTCTCTAGATACTCCCTACGAGCAGTACTTC.

Worth noting for this clone: The junction differs from germline at one of its ends, possibly a read error. Other DNA sequences in this specimen translate into the identical CDR3. The rearrangement uses TRBV7-9 and TRBJ2-3; 9 bases line up with TRBD2. CDR3 size: 15 residues. Germline V gene sequence: CDR1 SEHNR, CDR2 FQNEAQ (reference sequence). The CDR3 spells CASSLAGRSTDTQYF. The CDR3 DNA reads as TGTGCCAGCAGCCTAGCGGGGCGAAGCACAGATACGCAGTATTTT.

The rearrangement links TRBV2 to TRBJ2-7; TRBD2 might be the D (6 bases). Trimming shortened V by 4 bases and J by 3 bases, and 10 bases separated the two germline ends. This CDR3 region has 13 residues. Germline CDR1 and CDR2: SNHLY and FYNNEI. CDR3: CASSGRGFYEQYF. The CDR3 nucleotides read TGTGCCAGCAGTGGGCGGGGATTCTACGAGCAGTACTTC.

The chain links TRBV5-6 to TRBJ2-1; TRBD2 matches at 11 bases. With 4 bases clipped from V and 4 bases from J, the junction kept 10 bases outside the gene matches. The length of the CDR3 is 17 residues. Germline V gene lookup returns CDR1 SGHDT and CDR2 YYEEEE. CDR3 sequence: CASSPRLAGHLYNEQFF. The CDR3 nucleotides read TGTGCCAGCAGCCCGCGACTAGCGGGGCACCTATACAATGAGCAGTTCTTC.

This rearrangement joins TRBV27 to TRBJ1-3, with a weak D call TRBD1 (6 bases). Trimming removed 2 bases from V and 4 bases from J, with 12 bases in between. This CDR3 region has 15 residues. The germline CDR1 and CDR2 sequences are MNHEY and SMNVEV (reference sequence). For the CDR3, the DNA is TGTGCCAGCAGTTTAAAACAGGGCGCGGGAAACACCATATATTTT. Translating gives CASSLKQGAGNTIYF.

V usage is TRBV9 and J usage is TRBJ2-3, with 9 bases matching TRBD1. Trimming took 2 bases from V and 5 from J; bases not matched to a gene: 6. The CDR3 spans 15 residues. Germline V gives CDR1 SGDLS, CDR2 YYNGEE. The CDR3 protein is CASSVGTGMVDTQYF. The CDR3 DNA follows: TGTGCCAGCAGCGTCGGGACAGGGATGGTAGATACGCAGTATTTT.

This clone was seen a single time. CDR3 coding DNA: TGTGCCACCAGCAGAGATCTAGGGGCAGGGAATCAGCCCCAGCATTTT. It specifies CATSRDLGAGNQPQHF. This rearrangement joins TRBV15 to TRBJ1-5, with D perhaps matching TRBD1 (5 bases). The V end lost 0 bases, the J end lost 4 bases, and 13 bases lay between the germline ends. In germline, CDR1 is LNHNV, CDR2 YYDKDF (reference sequence). This CDR3 comprises 16 residues. Variable domain in full (rest from reference TRBV15 and TRBJ1-5): DAMVIQNPRYQVTQFGKPVTLSCSQTLNHNVMYWYQQKSSQAPKLLFHYYDKDFNNEADTPDNFQSRRPNTSFCFLDIRSPGLGDTAMYLCATSRDLGAGNQPQHFGDGTRLSIL.

J is TRBJ2-5 and V is TRBV2; TRBD2 is a possible D gene (6 bases). Trimming took 5 bases from V and 2 from J, leaving 15 bases between them. The germline V gene has CDR1 SNHLY and CDR2 FYNNEI. This CDR3 is built from 15 residues. The CDR3 protein is CASSRGNRGQETQYF. The CDR3 coding sequence is TGTGCCAGCAGTCGGGGGAACAGAGGGCAAGAGACCCAGTACTTC.

The V call is TRBV18, the J call TRBJ1-3; 8 nucleotides match TRBD1. This CDR3 has 16 residues. V shed 1 base, J shed 3 bases, and the junction held 5 bases outside the gene matches. Germline V CDR1 and CDR2: KGHSH, LQKENI. For the CDR3, the DNA is TGTGCCAGCTCACCACAACAGGGGGACGTTGGAAACACCATATATTTT. Translated: CASSPQQGDVGNTIYF.

The V and J genes are TRBV19 and TRBJ2-3; D uncertain. The V gene lost 1 base and the J gene lost 1 base, with 9 bases spanning the gap. Germline lookup yields CDR1 LNHDA and CDR2 SQIVND (reference sequence). The length of the CDR3 is 15 residues. CDR3 nucleotides: TGTGCCAGTAGTATAGTCCCCTCGGGCACAGATACGCAGTATTTT. Its translation is CASSIVPSGTDTQYF.